This TCR beta chain originates from a study of tumor and adjacent non-tumor tissue in lung cancer (dated by TCRdb to the late 2010s). With regard to the full study: By cancer type, the cohort comprised about 13 adenocarcinoma patients, 2 squamous cell carcinoma patients and 1 small cell lung cancer patient. Using bulk TCRbeta repertoires from under 18 lung cancer patients, the study set lung tumor tissue side by side with matched distant non-tumor lung tissue. Sequencing generated a total of 125,075,908 productive TCRbeta reads, averaging about 4.2 million reads per sample. Ages among the roughly 15 patients ranged from roughly 31 to 76 years, there were 10 or so men and 5 women, and disease was at TNM stage I to III. For each patient, one tumor sample and one normal lung sample were taken, giving thirty paired specimens that underwent TCRbeta CDR3 sequencing. On the study overall, not on this receptor specifically: A significantly larger cumulative share of the repertoire was made up by the top 100 clones in normal lung than in tumor tissue. Neither the sequencing platform nor unique molecular identifiers are mentioned in the methods. The cohort had only about 14 patients, and the authors noted that larger samples and more detailed clinical data are needed. Tumor tissue showed significantly greater TCR diversity (inverse Simpson) than normal lung tissue (approximately 400 vs 170, P = 0.0075, Mann-Whitney U test). Peripheral blood was not sequenced, so blood TCRbeta repertoires in these lung cancer patients were not examined. Younger patients had significantly higher TCR diversity, and higher tumor TCR diversity was associated with shorter overall and disease-free survival.

This clonotype was counted ten times or more. Its recognized antigen is unknown. Per-base qualities were not stored, and no clone one base away is much larger. CDR1 and CDR2 are drawn from the germline V gene (reference sequence): SGHKS, YYEKEE. From cysteine to phenylalanine, the CDR3 is 15 amino acids long. Only CDR3 DNA remains: 45 bases, in frame from the first base. Trimming costs V 4 bases and J 0 bases, and their ends lie 14 bases apart. Receptors were amplified or captured by multiplex PCR. Sequencing relied on an Illumina HiSeq 2500. Following protocols modified from ARM-PCR, the researchers constructed TCRbeta libraries through three rounds of nested PCR with primers (Table S4). Before sequencing, PCR products of 200-500 bp were excised from the gel and purified with the QIAquick gel extraction kit. The authors' pipeline ran thus. Trimmomatic was used to clean the reads, FLASH merged the cleaned reads into complete CDR3 sequences, and MiTCR assigned the sequences to V(D)J germline segments. Clonal diversity was calculated as the inverse Simpson's index using VDJtools. Productive reads were defined as in-frame sequences without a premature stop codon. The public reads were reprocessed in TCRdb via fastp at Q25 and MiXCR, keeping in-frame beta chains. When rows share a CDR3 protein, they turn into one entry using the most common DNA and genes. The V and J calls and clone size are TCRdb's, not the authors'. The sample records about 93,000 distinct CDR3 sequences, 67% of which are singletons. Approximately 16% of the sample lies in the top ten.

RNA was extracted from bulk unsorted tissue and checked for quality with a NanoDrop ND-1000 and an Agilent 2100. Newly diagnosed lung cancer patients without prior chemotherapy who had been admitted for thoracic surgery in China between August and November 2014 were enrolled as donors. Patients with previous radiotherapy or chemotherapy, or with another concurrent cancer, were excluded from the study. Surgical tissue pieces of 1-2 cm3 were preserved in RNAlater solution and stored at -80 °C until use. The sequence came from a man in his sixties with non-small cell lung cancer. Sequenced input: lung tumor tissue. The sequence links TRBV5-5 to TRBJ2-7; the D gene is not confidently resolved. The DNA is as follows: TGTGCCAGCAGCCGAAGCCCTGGGATCTCCTACGAGCAGTACTTC. This yields the protein CASSRSPGISYEQYF.